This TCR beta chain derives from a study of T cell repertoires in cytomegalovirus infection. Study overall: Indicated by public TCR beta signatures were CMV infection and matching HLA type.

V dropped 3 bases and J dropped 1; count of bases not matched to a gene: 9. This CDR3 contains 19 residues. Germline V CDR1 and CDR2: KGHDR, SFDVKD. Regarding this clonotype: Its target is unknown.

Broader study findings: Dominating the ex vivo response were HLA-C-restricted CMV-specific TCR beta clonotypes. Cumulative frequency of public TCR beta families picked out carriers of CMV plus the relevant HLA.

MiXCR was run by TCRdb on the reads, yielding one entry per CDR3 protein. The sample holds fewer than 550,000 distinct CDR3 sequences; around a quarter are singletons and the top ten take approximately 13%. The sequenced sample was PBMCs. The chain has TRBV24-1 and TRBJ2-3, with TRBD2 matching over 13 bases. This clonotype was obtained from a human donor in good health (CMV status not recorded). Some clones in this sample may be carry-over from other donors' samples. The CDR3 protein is CATSDPTPGLAGRTDTQYF. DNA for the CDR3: TGTGCCACCAGTGATCCGACCCCGGGACTAGCGGGACGCACAGATACGCAGTATTTT.